This entry describes one T cell receptor (beta chain). Its antigen is unknown. The study used blood bank volunteers in Maryland, USA, as healthy controls. PBMCs stored at -80 C, numbering 2 million, were the origin of the unsorted libraries. Via MiXCR, TCRdb re-called the 5' RACE reads, giving one row per CDR3 protein. The sample has 70,000 to 95,000 distinct CDR3 sequences; 13% to 15% are singletons. The data derive from a study of neurological immune-mediated disorders. Whole-study results and caveats: None of the CDR3 amino acid sequences found in expanded clones was shared across subjects. This suggests that the TCR-beta repertoires were private in all groups.

V lost 6 bases to trimming and J lost 0 bases, with 21 bases between them. There are 18 residues in the CDR3. This rearrangement joins TRBV12-3 or TRBV12-4 to TRBJ2-4; D is unclear. The material sequenced was PBMCs. This receptor was obtained from a woman aged 50 to 60 in good health. This CDR3 reads CASSQLESRQLAKNIQYF. In DNA, the CDR3 is TGTGCCAGCAGCCAATTGGAAAGTAGGCAGCTAGCCAAAAACATTCAGTACTTC.